A single sample gave rise to the 10 T cell receptor beta chains below, sequenced in a study of early T cells in non-severe SARS-CoV-2 infection. Each CDR3 protein gets one entry after TCRdb re-called the 5' RACE reads with MiXCR. The sample consists of about 77,000 distinct CDR3 sequences, around 5% of them appearing once. Here the sequenced sample was whole blood, taken at baseline. Receptor source: an adult who was a healthcare worker with PCR-confirmed SARS-CoV-2 infection or an uninfected control (not recorded which).

This clonotype came up many times. The V and J genes are TRBV7-7 and TRBJ2-5; D unresolved. Trimming cost V 0 bases and J 5 bases, with 13 bases left between them. Germline V gene sequence: CDR1 SSHAT, CDR2 FNYEAQ (reference sequence). The CDR3 runs 15 residues. The CDR3 loop is CASSLAATVTETQYF. CDR3 coding DNA: TGTGCCAGCAGCTTAGCGGCAACGGTAACGGAGACCCAGTACTTC.

Ten or more counts support this clonotype. This sequence joins TRBV4-2 and TRBJ2-1; TRBD2 matches 9 bases. The V gene end was trimmed by 1 base and the J gene end by 9 bases; junction bases not matched to a gene: 10. CDR1 is LGHNA and CDR2 is YNFKEQ in the germline V gene. The CDR3 runs to 16 residues. The CDR3 loop reads CASSQVYASGNGEQFF. CDR3 in DNA: TGTGCCAGCAGCCAAGTGTATGCTAGCGGGAATGGTGAGCAGTTCTTC.

In this sample, this clonotype turned up a few times. The chain uses TRBV11-1 and TRBJ2-7, with TRBD1 identical over 7 bases. The V gene end was trimmed by 4 bases and the J gene end by 5 bases; junction bases not matched to a gene: 5. Germline-derived CDR1 and CDR2 are SGHAT and FQDESV (reference sequence). This CDR3 contains 13 residues. CDR3 DNA: TGTGCCAGCAGCTCGACAGGGACGCACGAGCAGTACTTC. As protein: CASSSTGTHEQYF.

The chain links TRBV30 to TRBJ2-2, with 7 bases identical to TRBD1. CDR3 size: 15 residues. V shed 5 bases and J 0 bases; nucleotides not matched to a gene: 6. Germline CDR1 GTSNPN, CDR2 SVGIG (reference sequence). CDR3 loop: CAWGGQLTNTGELFF. The CDR3 region has the DNA TGTGCCTGGGGGGGACAGTTAACGAACACCGGGGAGCTGTTTTTT.

The sample holds a few counts of this clonotype. Written as DNA, the CDR3 is TGCAGTGCTAGAGATCCAGGGGGGGCGGAAAAACTGTTTTTT. This codes for CSARDPGGAEKLFF. The chain is built from TRBV20-1 and TRBJ1-4; TRBD1 agrees at 7 bases. The length of the CDR3 is 14 residues. Losses at the gene ends were 0 bases for V and 8 bases for J; bases not matched to a gene: 6. The germline CDR1 and CDR2 sequences are DFQATT and SNEGSKA (reference sequence).

This clonotype was detected a few times. The chain links TRBV28 to TRBJ1-1, with D unresolved. The germline V and J ends were trimmed by 2 bases and 2 bases, with 6 bases remaining between them. The CDR3 has 13 amino acids. Germline V gene data show CDR1 as MDHEN and CDR2 as SYDVKM. The CDR3: CASSLEANTEAFF. Here the CDR3 DNA reads TGTGCCAGCAGTTTAGAGGCCAACACTGAAGCTTTCTTT.

This clonotype was detected ten times or more. The J gene is TRBJ2-3, the V gene TRBV6-5; weak D call: TRBD2 (6 bases). Deletions cut 2 bases from V and 13 bases from J, with 19 bases between. The CDR3 extends over 14 amino acids. The V gene's germline CDR1 is MNHEY and CDR2 SVGAGI. The CDR3 protein is CASSYAEGLTWEYF. The CDR3 region has the DNA TGTGCCAGCAGTTACGCGGAGGGGCTCACATGGGAGTATTTT.

The rearrangement joins TRBV5-1 to TRBJ1-5; tentatively, D is TRBD1 (5 bases). With 1 base removed from V and 0 bases from J, the gap between germline ends came to 8 bases. The CDR3 covers 15 residues. Germline V gene sequence: CDR1 SGHRS, CDR2 YFSETQ. The CDR3, as DNA: TGCGCCAGCAGCTTGTGGGGGGATAGCAATCAGCCCCAGCATTTT. Translation: CASSLWGDSNQPQHF.

This clonotype was seen more than once but under ten times. The chain combines TRBV28 with TRBJ2-5; the D gene could be TRBD1 or TRBD2 (5 bases each). From germline, CDR1 is MDHEN and CDR2 SYDVKM. CDR3 size: 13 residues. V shed 10 bases and J shed 1 base, with 13 bases lying between them. The CDR3 reads CATFGTFQETQYF. In DNA, the CDR3 is TGTGCCACCTTCGGGACCTTCCAAGAGACCCAGTACTTC.

The chain recombines TRBV29-1 with TRBJ2-3, with D possibly matching TRBD2 (6 bases). In germline, CDR1 is SQVTM, CDR2 ANQGSEA. V was clipped by 4 bases and J by 12 bases, with 14 bases between them. This CDR3 is built from 11 residues. The DNA for the CDR3 is TGCAGCGTTGGTATGAGGGGAGGTCAGTATTTT. Translation gives CSVGMRGGQYF.